This TCR beta chain was identified during a study of T cells in Graves' hyperthyroidism and ophthalmopathy. TCR beta CDR3 regions were amplified from RNA. The primer set for the first-round RT-PCR of the TCR CDR3 was HTBI. In TCRdb, the multiplex PCR reads were re-called with MiXCR into one record per CDR3 protein. The sample lists hundreds of thousands of distinct CDR3 sequences, 14% occurring once. The sample consisted of blood. The receptor's source is a woman between 18 and 29 years old with Graves' hyperthyroidism.

The CDR3 DNA follows: TGTGCCAGCAGTTCCGGGACAGTCATTGAGGAGACCCAGTACTTC. Amino acid sequence: CASSSGTVIEETQYF. The V gene is TRBV27, the J gene TRBJ2-5; the match to TRBD1 covers 7 bases. The germline V gene encodes CDR1 MNHEY and CDR2 SMNVEV (reference sequence). V dropped 4 bases and J dropped 5; count of bases not matched to a gene: 10. This CDR3 comprises 15 residues.